The rows below give T cell receptor beta chains drawn from one sample of a study of T cell responses to AZD1222 COVID-19 vaccine. The data were produced by immunoSEQ multiplex PCR, yet TCRdb's version contains in-frame clones alone and is incomplete. The table lists around 110,000 clones, roughly nine tenths of them singletons. The sample in question was peripheral blood, obtained on day 0 of AZD1222 vaccination. These receptors all come from an adult in good health. Each CDR3 is given with its conserved first and last residue. D genes are given only for firm matches. Not every row has a clone size; where given, it reads once, few, many or a size class.

V,length,D,size,J,CDR3,DNA
TRBV5-7,16,TRBD2,NA,TRBJ2-3,CASRDPGLAVTDTQYF,TGTGCCAGCAGGGATCCGGGACTAGCGGTCACAGATACGCAGTATTTT
TRBV3-1/TRBV3-2,16,TRBD1,NA,TRBJ2-7,CASSQDIWQGVDEQYF,TGTGCCAGCAGCCAAGATATTTGGCAGGGGGTTGACGAGCAGTACTTC
TRBV20-1,11,NA,NA,TRBJ2-1,CSAREAGEQFF,TGCAGTGCTAGAGAAGCCGGTGAGCAGTTCTTC
TRBV15,13,NA,few,TRBJ1-3,CATSIHRGNTIYF,TGTGCCACCAGCATACACAGGGGAAACACCATATATTTT
TRBV4-3,14,NA,NA,TRBJ1-1,CASSQPGGNTEAFF,TGCGCCAGCAGCCAGCCCGGGGGGAACACTGAAGCTTTCTTT
TRBV6-1,14,NA,NA,TRBJ1-2,CASSEGPANYGYTF,TGTGCCAGCAGTGAAGGTCCGGCTAACTATGGCTACACCTTC
TRBV28,13,NA,NA,TRBJ1-2,CASRLGEFNGYTF,TGTGCCAGCAGGTTAGGGGAATTTAACGGCTACACCTTC
TRBV2,14,NA,NA,TRBJ2-7,CASNEGRASYEQYF,TGTGCCAGCAACGAAGGACGGGCCTCCTACGAGCAGTACTTC
TRBV29-1,12,NA,NA,TRBJ2-3,CSVDGRVDTQYF,TGCAGCGTTGACGGTAGGGTTGATACGCAGTATTTT
TRBV7-2,12,NA,NA,TRBJ1-5,CASSLANQPQHF,TGTGCCAGCAGCTTAGCCAATCAGCCCCAGCATTTT
TRBV7-3,13,TRBD1,NA,TRBJ2-7,CASSLSGTGEQYF,TGTGCCAGCAGCTTAAGTGGGACAGGCGAGCAGTACTTC
TRBV5-4,17,TRBD1,many,TRBJ1-3,CASSSWGTGNSGNTIYF,TGTGCCAGCAGCTCTTGGGGGACAGGGAACTCTGGAAACACCATATATTTT
TRBV27,13,TRBD1,NA,TRBJ1-2,CASSLQGAGGYTF,TGTGCCAGCAGTTTACAGGGGGCGGGAGGCTACACCTTC
TRBV3-1/TRBV3-2,12,NA,NA,TRBJ2-7,CASSLYTYEQYF,TGTGCCAGCAGCCTCTACACCTACGAGCAGTACTTC
TRBV7-9,14,NA,NA,TRBJ2-5,CASSLEGPGKTQYF,TGTGCCAGCAGCCTAGAGGGTCCCGGGAAGACCCAGTACTTC
TRBV29-1,9,NA,medium-sized,TRBJ2-1,CSVAGDRFF,TGCAGCGTTGCGGGGGACCGGTTCTTC
TRBV10-3,15,NA,NA,TRBJ1-6,CAISVGGGYNSPLHF,TGTGCCATCAGTGTCGGGGGGGGATATAATTCACCCCTCCACTTT
TRBV6-4,13,NA,NA,TRBJ1-5,CASSVRGWQPQHF,TGTGCCAGCAGTGTGCGGGGATGGCAGCCCCAGCATTTT
TRBV4-1,12,NA,NA,TRBJ1-1,CASDNGDTEAFF,TGCGCCAGCGATAACGGGGACACTGAAGCTTTCTTT
TRBV30,14,NA,NA,TRBJ2-1,CAWSGERRIDEQFF,TGTGCCTGGAGTGGAGAGCGGCGCATCGATGAGCAGTTCTTC
TRBV28,16,NA,NA,TRBJ1-4,CASIGQSYNLNEKLFF,TGTGCCAGCATAGGGCAATCGTACAACCTTAATGAAAAACTGTTTTTT
TRBV7-9,14,TRBD1,once,TRBJ2-7,CASSFGQGGYEQYF,TGTGCCAGCAGCTTCGGACAGGGAGGATACGAGCAGTACTTC
TRBV7-9,13,NA,NA,TRBJ1-2,CASFPGQFTGYTF,TGTGCCAGCTTCCCCGGGCAGTTTACTGGCTACACCTTC
TRBV28,11,NA,NA,TRBJ1-4,CASSRNEKLFF,TGTGCCAGCAGCCGTAATGAAAAACTGTTTTTT
TRBV28,15,TRBD1,once,TRBJ2-1,CASSFRQGPSNEQFF,TGTGCCAGCAGTTTCCGACAGGGCCCCTCCAATGAGCAGTTCTTC
TRBV27,13,NA,NA,TRBJ1-5,CASSSWSNQPQHF,TGTGCCAGCAGTTCATGGAGCAATCAGCCCCAGCATTTT
TRBV28,13,TRBD1,NA,TRBJ1-1,CATRDRGLSGAFF,TGTGCCACCAGGGACAGGGGGCTTTCTGGAGCTTTCTTT
TRBV5-1,15,TRBD1,NA,TRBJ1-4,CASSLRTGENEKLFF,TGCGCCAGCAGCCTCCGGACAGGGGAGAATGAAAAACTGTTTTTT
TRBV28,13,NA,once,TRBJ1-5,CASSLNSNQPQHF,TGTGCCAGCAGTCTGAATAGCAATCAGCCCCAGCATTTT
TRBV12-3/TRBV12-4,10,NA,NA,TRBJ2-2,CAIGTGELFF,TGTGCCATCGGGACCGGGGAGCTGTTTTTT
TRBV5-1,15,TRBD1,NA,TRBJ2-7,CASSPGQGISYEQYF,TGCGCCAGCAGCCCCGGACAGGGCATCTCCTACGAGCAGTACTTC
TRBV27,14,NA,NA,TRBJ2-5,CASSSRQGTDTQYF,TGTGCCAGCAGTTCCCGGCAAGGAACGGACACCCAGTACTTC
TRBV10-1,16,TRBD2,once,TRBJ2-7,CASRGASGGSSYEQYF,TGCGCCAGCAGGGGGGCTAGCGGGGGTAGCTCCTACGAGCAGTACTTC
TRBV18,14,NA,NA,TRBJ2-1,CASSPRGVRDEQFF,TGTGCCAGCTCACCTCGAGGGGTACGCGATGAGCAGTTCTTC
TRBV19,14,TRBD1,NA,TRBJ1-1,CASKIQGDGGEAFF,TGTGCCAGTAAGATACAGGGGGATGGGGGTGAAGCTTTCTTT
TRBV30,12,NA,NA,TRBJ1-1,CAWSVVGGEAFF,TGTGCCTGGAGTGTGGTGGGGGGGGAAGCTTTCTTT
TRBV7-2,13,NA,NA,TRBJ1-2,CASSLSPGYGYTF,TGTGCCAGCAGCTTAAGCCCAGGATATGGCTACACCTTC
TRBV2,14,NA,NA,TRBJ1-3,CASSTSLSGNTIYF,TGTGCCAGTTCGACTTCATTGTCCGGAAACACCATATATTTT
TRBV3-1/TRBV3-2,13,TRBD1,once,TRBJ1-2,CASSQGQGYGYTF,TGTGCCAGCAGCCAAGGACAGGGTTATGGCTACACCTTC
TRBV27,15,TRBD1,NA,TRBJ2-7,CASSNFGTGGWEQYF,TGTGCCAGCAGTAATTTTGGGACAGGGGGGTGGGAGCAGTACTTC
TRBV5-1,21,TRBD2,once,TRBJ2-1,CASSTGLWTSGGKISYNEQFF,TGCGCCAGCAGCACCGGACTTTGGACTAGCGGGGGGAAGATCTCCTACAATGAGCAGTTCTTC
TRBV5-1,16,NA,NA,TRBJ2-3,CASSLGLALVSDTQYF,TGCGCCAGCAGCTTGGGGCTAGCTCTGGTCTCAGATACGCAGTATTTT
TRBV11-2,16,NA,NA,TRBJ1-1,CASLRGGPLENTEAFF,TGTGCCAGCCTAAGGGGCGGCCCCCTGGAGAACACTGAAGCTTTCTTT
TRBV6-1,13,NA,once,TRBJ2-3,CASSDRVRNTQYF,TGTGCCAGCAGTGACAGGGTTCGAAATACGCAGTATTTT
TRBV12-3/TRBV12-4,13,NA,NA,TRBJ1-1,CASSGGAPTEAFF,TGTGCCAGCAGTGGGGGGGCGCCCACTGAAGCTTTCTTT
TRBV14,15,TRBD1,NA,TRBJ2-3,CASSRQGTSTDTQYF,TGTGCCAGCAGCCGACAGGGAACTAGCACAGATACGCAGTATTTT
TRBV2,12,NA,NA,TRBJ2-7,CASTWGAYEQYF,TGTGCCAGCACCTGGGGGGCCTACGAGCAGTACTTC
TRBV10-3,12,NA,NA,TRBJ2-1,CAISGQQDEQFF,TGTGCCATCAGTGGCCAACAGGATGAGCAGTTCTTC
TRBV12-3/TRBV12-4,12,NA,NA,TRBJ2-7,CASSFTSYEQYF,TGTGCCAGCAGCTTTACTAGCTACGAGCAGTACTTC
TRBV4-2,14,TRBD2,NA,TRBJ2-7,CASSQAGGSYEQYF,TGTGCCAGCAGCCAAGCGGGGGGCTCCTACGAGCAGTACTTC
TRBV27,13,NA,NA,TRBJ1-1,CASPSGGDTEAFF,TGTGCCAGCCCCTCGGGGGGGGACACTGAAGCTTTCTTT
TRBV11-2,14,NA,NA,TRBJ1-5,CASSLVVRNQPQHF,TGTGCCAGCAGCTTAGTTGTCCGCAATCAGCCCCAGCATTTT
TRBV7-2,16,NA,NA,TRBJ2-7,CASRGRGAPSPNEQYF,TGTGCCAGCAGGGGTAGGGGGGCACCGTCTCCTAACGAGCAGTACTTC